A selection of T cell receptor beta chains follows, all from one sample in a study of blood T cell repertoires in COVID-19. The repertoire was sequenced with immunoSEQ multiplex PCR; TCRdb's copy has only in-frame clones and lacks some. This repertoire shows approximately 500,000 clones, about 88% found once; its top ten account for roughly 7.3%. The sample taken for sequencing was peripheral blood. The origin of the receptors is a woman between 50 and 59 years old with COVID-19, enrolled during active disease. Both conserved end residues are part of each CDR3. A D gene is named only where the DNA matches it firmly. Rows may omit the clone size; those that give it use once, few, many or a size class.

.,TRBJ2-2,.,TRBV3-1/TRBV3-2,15,TGTGCCAGCAGCGACTTAACACAGGGTACCGGGGAGCTGTTTTTT,CASSDLTQGTGELFF
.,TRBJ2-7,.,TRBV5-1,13,TGCGCCAGCAGCTTGGTGGGGGGTGGCGAGCAGTACTTC,CASSLVGGGEQYF
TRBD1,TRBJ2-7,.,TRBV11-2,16,TGTGCCAGCAGCGGGCGCCTCGGGACAGGGGGCCACGAGCAGTACTTC,CASSGRLGTGGHEQYF
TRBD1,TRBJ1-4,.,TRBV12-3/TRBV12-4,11,TGTGCCAGCAGTTCCCGGGACAGGATGTTTTTT,CASSSRDRMFF
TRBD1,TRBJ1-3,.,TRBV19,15,TGTGCCAGTAGTAAGGGACAGAGGACTGGAAACACCATATATTTT,CASSKGQRTGNTIYF
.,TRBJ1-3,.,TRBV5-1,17,TGCGCCAGCAGCCTTGGAGTTAACATAGGGGCGGGAAACACCATATATTTT,CASSLGVNIGAGNTIYF
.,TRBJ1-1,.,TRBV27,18,TGTGCCAGCAGTTTATTCTGGCAGGCGTCCTCGTTGAACACTGAAGCTTTCTTT,CASSLFWQASSLNTEAFF
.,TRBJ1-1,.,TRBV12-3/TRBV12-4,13,TGTGCCAGCAGTCTGAGGGAGGGCACTGAAGCTTTCTTT,CASSLREGTEAFF
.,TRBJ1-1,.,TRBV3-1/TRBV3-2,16,TGTGCCAGCAGCCCATACGGGAGGTCGGGGAACACTGAAGCTTTCTTT,CASSPYGRSGNTEAFF
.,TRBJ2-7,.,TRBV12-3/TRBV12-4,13,TGTGCCAGCAGTTTCGACAGAACCTACGAGCAGTACTTC,CASSFDRTYEQYF
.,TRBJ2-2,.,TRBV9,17,TGTGCCAGCAGCCCCCGCCCCGGGCAGGGAAACACCGGGGAGCTGTTTTTT,CASSPRPGQGNTGELFF
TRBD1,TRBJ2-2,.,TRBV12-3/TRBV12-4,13,TGTGCCAGCACCCTGGACAGGGACGGGGAGCTGTTTTTT,CASTLDRDGELFF
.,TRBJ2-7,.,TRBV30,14,TGTGCCTGGAAAGCTACACTAGCTTCCCACGAGCAGTACTTC,CAWKATLASHEQYF
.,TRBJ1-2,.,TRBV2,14,TGTGCCAGCAGCCTGGGGGCGTATCAGGATGGCTACACCTTC,CASSLGAYQDGYTF
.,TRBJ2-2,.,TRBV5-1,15,TGCGCCAGCAGCTTGGTTGGACTGAGCACCGGGGAGCTGTTTTTT,CASSLVGLSTGELFF
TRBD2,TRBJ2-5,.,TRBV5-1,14,TGCGCCAGCAGCTTCTCGGGACTAGGGGAGACCCAGTACTTC,CASSFSGLGETQYF
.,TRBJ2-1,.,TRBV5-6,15,TGTGCCAGCAGCTTGGCTGGATCTAGCTACAATGAGCAGTTCTTC,CASSLAGSSYNEQFF
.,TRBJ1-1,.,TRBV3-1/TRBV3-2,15,TGTGCCAGCAGCCAAGGTTCCCCAGGGCACACTGAAGCTTTCTTT,CASSQGSPGHTEAFF
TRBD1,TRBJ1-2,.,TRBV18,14,TGTGCCAGCTCACCAACAGGGGAAAGTTATGGCTACACCTTC,CASSPTGESYGYTF
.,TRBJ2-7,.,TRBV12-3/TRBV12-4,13,TGTGCCAGCACCCCCACAGGTAGTTACGAGCAGTACTTC,CASTPTGSYEQYF
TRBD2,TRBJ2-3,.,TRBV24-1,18,TGTGCCACCAGTGATTGGGGGGGGACTAGCGTTGGATCAGATACGCAGTATTTT,CATSDWGGTSVGSDTQYF
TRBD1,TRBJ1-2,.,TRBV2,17,TGTGCCAGCAGTTGGGAATATAGGGGACAGGGGAACTATGGCTACACCTTC,CASSWEYRGQGNYGYTF
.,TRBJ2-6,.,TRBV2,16,TGTGCCAGCCGGGGGGCGACTTACTCTGGGGCCAACGTCCTGACTTTC,CASRGATYSGANVLTF
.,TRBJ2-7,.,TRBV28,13,TGTGCCAGCAGTACCCTAGCTCCTTCCGAGCAGTACTTC,CASSTLAPSEQYF
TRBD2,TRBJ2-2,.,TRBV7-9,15,TGTGCCAGCAGTCAAAGGACTAGCGGCACCGGGGAGCTGTTTTTT,CASSQRTSGTGELFF
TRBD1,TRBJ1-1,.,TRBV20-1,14,TGCAGTGCTAGTCCCTCGACAGGGAGGACTGAAGCTTTCTTT,CSASPSTGRTEAFF
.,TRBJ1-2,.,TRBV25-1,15,TGTGCCAGCAGTGAATATGGAGGGGCGGCGAAGGGCTACACCTTC,CASSEYGGAAKGYTF
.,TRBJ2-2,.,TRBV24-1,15,TGTGCCACCAGTAAGGGACAATTAAACACCGGGGAGCTGTTTTTT,CATSKGQLNTGELFF
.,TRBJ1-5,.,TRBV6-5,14,TGTGCCAGCACCACCGGACAGACGCCCCAGCCCCAGCATTTT,CASTTGQTPQPQHF
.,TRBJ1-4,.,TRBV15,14,TGTGCCACCAGCGCCCAGACAAGGGGGGAAAAACTGTTTTTT,CATSAQTRGEKLFF
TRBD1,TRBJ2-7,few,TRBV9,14,TGTGCCAGCAGCGCCGGGGACAGCTCCTACGAGCAGTACTTC,CASSAGDSSYEQYF
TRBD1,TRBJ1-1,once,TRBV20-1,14,TGCAGTGCTAGTGCCGGGACAGTGAACACTGAAGCTTTCTTT,CSASAGTVNTEAFF
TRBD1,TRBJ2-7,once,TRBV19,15,TGTGCCAGTAGTTCAGGACAGGGGGCATCGTACGAGCAGTACTTC,CASSSGQGASYEQYF
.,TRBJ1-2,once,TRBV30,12,TGTGCCTGGAGCGTAGCCTGGGTCGGCTACACCTTC,CAWSVAWVGYTF
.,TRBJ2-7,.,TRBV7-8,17,TGTGCCAGCAGCTCTAATGCTCGCAGGCCGATCTCCTACGAGCAGTACTTC,CASSSNARRPISYEQYF
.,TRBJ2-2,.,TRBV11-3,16,TGTGCCAGCAGCTCCGACCGACGCGACAGCACCGGGGAGCTGTTTTTT,CASSSDRRDSTGELFF
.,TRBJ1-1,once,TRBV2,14,TGTGCCAGCAGTGGGTCCGGGACACATACTGAAGCTTTCTTT,CASSGSGTHTEAFF
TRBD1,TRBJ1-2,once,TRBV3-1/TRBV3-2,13,TGTGCCAGCAGCCACAGGACAGGGGATGGCTACACCTTC,CASSHRTGDGYTF
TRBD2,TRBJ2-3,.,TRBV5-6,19,TGTGCCAGCAGCTTGCTCTCAAGCGGGGGGACTCTTAGCACAGATACGCAGTATTTT,CASSLLSSGGTLSTDTQYF
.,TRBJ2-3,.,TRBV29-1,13,TGCAGCGTTGAAGGGGCAGATACAGATACGCAGTATTTT,CSVEGADTDTQYF
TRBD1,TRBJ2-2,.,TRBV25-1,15,TGTGCCAGCAACCCGGACAGGGGGAACACCGGGGAGCTGTTTTTT,CASNPDRGNTGELFF
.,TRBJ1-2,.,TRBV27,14,TGTGCCAGCAGTCCTTCCGGGGGGGCGGATGGCTACACCTTC,CASSPSGGADGYTF
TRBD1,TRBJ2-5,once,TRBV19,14,TGTGCCAGTAGTAAGGGGACAGTACAAGAGACCCAGTACTTC,CASSKGTVQETQYF
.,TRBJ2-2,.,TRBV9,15,TGTGCCAGCAGCCCCCGAGGAGGGACGAAGGGGGAGCTGTTTTTT,CASSPRGGTKGELFF
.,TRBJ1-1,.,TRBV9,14,TGTGCCAGCAGCGTCACCACAGGTTACACTGAAGCTTTCTTT,CASSVTTGYTEAFF
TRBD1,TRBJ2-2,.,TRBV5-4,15,TGTGCCAGCAGCGCAGAAACAGGGGACGTCGGGGAGCTGTTTTTT,CASSAETGDVGELFF
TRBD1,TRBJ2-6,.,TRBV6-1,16,TGTGCCAGCAGTGTAAAACAGGGGGCTGGGGCCAACGTCCTGACTTTC,CASSVKQGAGANVLTF
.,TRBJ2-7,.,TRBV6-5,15,TGTGCCAGCAGTTACTCGGCTTTTGGGGGCGACGAGCAGTACTTC,CASSYSAFGGDEQYF
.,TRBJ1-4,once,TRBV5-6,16,TGTGCCAGCAGCTGGGAGACCGGGCGGCCTAATGAAAAACTGTTTTTT,CASSWETGRPNEKLFF
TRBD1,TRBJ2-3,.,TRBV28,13,TGTGCCAGCAGACCCACAGGGGCGGATACGCAGTATTTT,CASRPTGADTQYF
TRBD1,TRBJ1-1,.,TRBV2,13,TGTGCCGGGGGACAGGAGCCGTCTTTGGAAGCTTTCTTT,CAGGQEPSLEAFF
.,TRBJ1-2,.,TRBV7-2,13,TGTGCCAGCAGCTTGGCAGGAAACTATGGCTACACCTTC,CASSLAGNYGYTF
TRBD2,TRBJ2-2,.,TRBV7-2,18,TGTGCCAGCAGCCGCCGATCGGGGGGGCCAGGGAACACCGGGGAGCTGTTTTTT,CASSRRSGGPGNTGELFF
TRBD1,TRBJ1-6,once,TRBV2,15,TGTGCCAGCAGTTCCGGACAGGCCTATAATTCACCCCTCCACTTT,CASSSGQAYNSPLHF